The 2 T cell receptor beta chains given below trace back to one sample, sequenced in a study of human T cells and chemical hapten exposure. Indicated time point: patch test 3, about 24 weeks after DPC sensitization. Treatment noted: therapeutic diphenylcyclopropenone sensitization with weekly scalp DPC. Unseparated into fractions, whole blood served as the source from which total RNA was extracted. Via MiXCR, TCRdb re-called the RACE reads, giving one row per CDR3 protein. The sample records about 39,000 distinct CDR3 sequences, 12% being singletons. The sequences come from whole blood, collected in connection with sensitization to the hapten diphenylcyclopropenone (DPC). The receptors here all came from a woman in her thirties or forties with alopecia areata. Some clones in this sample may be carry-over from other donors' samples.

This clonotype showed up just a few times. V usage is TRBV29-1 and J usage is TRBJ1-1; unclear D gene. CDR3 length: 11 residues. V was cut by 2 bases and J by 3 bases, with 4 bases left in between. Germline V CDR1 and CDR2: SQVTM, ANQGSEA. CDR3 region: CSVEWDTEAFF. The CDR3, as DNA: TGCAGCGTTGAATGGGACACTGAAGCTTTCTTT.

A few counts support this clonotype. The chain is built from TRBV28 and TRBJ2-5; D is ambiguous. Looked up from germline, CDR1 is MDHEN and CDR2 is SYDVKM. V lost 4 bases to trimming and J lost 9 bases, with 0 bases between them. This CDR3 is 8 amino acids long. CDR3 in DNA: TGTGCCAGCAGTTCCCAGTACTTC. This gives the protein CASSSQYF.